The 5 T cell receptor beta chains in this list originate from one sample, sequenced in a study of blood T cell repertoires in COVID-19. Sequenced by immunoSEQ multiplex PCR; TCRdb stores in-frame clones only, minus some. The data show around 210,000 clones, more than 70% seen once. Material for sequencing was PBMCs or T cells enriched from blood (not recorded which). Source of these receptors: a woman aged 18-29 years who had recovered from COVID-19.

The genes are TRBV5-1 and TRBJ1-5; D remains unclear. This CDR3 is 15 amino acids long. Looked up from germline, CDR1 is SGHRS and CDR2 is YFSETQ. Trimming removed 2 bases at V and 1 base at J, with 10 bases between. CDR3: CASSFGGESNQPQHF. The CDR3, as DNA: TGCGCCAGCAGCTTTGGCGGTGAGAGCAATCAGCCCCAGCATTTT.

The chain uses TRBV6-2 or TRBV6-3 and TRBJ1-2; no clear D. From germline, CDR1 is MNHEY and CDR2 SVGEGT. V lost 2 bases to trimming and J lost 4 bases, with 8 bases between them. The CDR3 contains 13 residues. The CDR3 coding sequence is TGTGCCAGCAGTTACGAGGTTTTCTATGGCTACACCTTC. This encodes CASSYEVFYGYTF.

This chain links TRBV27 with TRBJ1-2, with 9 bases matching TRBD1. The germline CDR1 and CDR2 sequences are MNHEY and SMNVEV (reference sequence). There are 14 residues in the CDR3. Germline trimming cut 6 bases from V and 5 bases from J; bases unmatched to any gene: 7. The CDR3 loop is CASRMDRGSYGYTF. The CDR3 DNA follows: TGTGCCAGCAGGATGGACAGGGGCTCATATGGCTACACCTTC.

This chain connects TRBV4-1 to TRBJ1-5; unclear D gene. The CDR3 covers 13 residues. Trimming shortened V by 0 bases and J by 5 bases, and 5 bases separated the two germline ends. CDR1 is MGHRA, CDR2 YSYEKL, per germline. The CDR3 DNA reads TGCGCCAGCAGCCAAGAGCCAGATCAGCCCCAGCATTTT. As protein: CASSQEPDQPQHF.

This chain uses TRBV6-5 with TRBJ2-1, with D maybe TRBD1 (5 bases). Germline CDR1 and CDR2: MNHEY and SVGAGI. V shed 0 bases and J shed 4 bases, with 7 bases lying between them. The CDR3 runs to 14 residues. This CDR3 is CASSYSQVYNEQFF. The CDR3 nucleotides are TGTGCCAGCAGTTACTCACAGGTGTACAATGAGCAGTTCTTC.